This passage covers 5 T cell receptor beta chains from one sample sequenced in a study of vaccination effects on CD4 cells after COVID-19. Prior to sequencing, the ViraFEST assay stimulated PBMC with viral peptide pools, which expanded the antigen-specific CD4+ T cells. Following 10 days of culture, CD4+ T cells were isolated. The vaccine given was either BNT162b2 or mRNA-1273, in two doses. For these receptors, no antigen is known. Repertoires were generated with immunoSEQ multiplex PCR, while TCRdb's copy carries only in-frame clones and drops some. The sample carries tens of thousands of clones, around 80% recorded once. The material was CD4+ T cells from PBMCs cultured with HCoV-OC43 spike peptides, obtained after COVID-19 vaccination. Described subset: HCoV-OC43 spike overlapping peptide pool stimulation. Receptors were obtained from a human donor who received a COVID-19 vaccine.

The chain couples TRBV7-8 to TRBJ1-3, with 9 bases matching TRBD1. After removal of 0 bases from V and 2 bases from J, the junction contained 2 bases not matched to a gene. This CDR3 comprises 16 residues. Germline V CDR1 and CDR2: SGHVS, FQNEAQ. The CDR3 protein is CASSLAGTGPGNTIYF. DNA of the CDR3: TGTGCCAGCAGCTTAGCCGGGACAGGGCCTGGAAACACCATATATTTT.

This rearrangement joins TRBV7-8 to TRBJ2-4; no definite D call. The CDR3 is 18 residues long. Germline V gives CDR1 SGHVS, CDR2 FQNEAQ. V was pared by 1 base and J by 4 bases, with 20 bases between. DNA for the CDR3: TGTGCCAGCAGCTTAGAGGTCCAGACGTCGAAGATAAAAAACATTCAGTACTTC. It yields the protein CASSLEVQTSKIKNIQYF.

This chain links TRBV27 with TRBJ2-5; D gene ambiguous. Between the trimmed V and J ends, which lost 6 bases and 1 base, there was a span of 3 bases. The CDR3 is 11 amino acids. Germline assignment: CDR1 MNHEY and CDR2 SMNVEV (reference sequence). The CDR3 DNA is TGTGCCAGCAGGTCCCAAGAGACCCAGTACTTC. This gives the protein CASRSQETQYF.

The CDR3 DNA sequence: TGTGCCAGCAGCTTGGACCCGGACGAGACCGGGGAGCTGTTTTTT. This gives the protein CASSLDPDETGELFF. V gene TRBV5-4 combines with J gene TRBJ2-2; D is undetermined. The CDR3 extends over 15 amino acids. Per the germline V gene, CDR1 is SGHNT and CDR2 is YYREEE (reference sequence). V was cut by 0 bases and J by 5 bases, with 11 bases left in between.

CDR3 loop: CASSAVGQGRQGMNTEAFF. The CDR3, as DNA: TGTGCCAGCAGCGCCGTAGGCCAGGGACGACAGGGCATGAACACTGAAGCTTTCTTT. The chain is built from TRBV9 and TRBJ1-1; TRBD1 aligns across 7 bases. This CDR3 comprises 19 residues. CDR1 and CDR2 (germline): SGDLS, YYNGEE. J gave up 0 bases and V 3 bases, and 17 bases lay outside the gene matches.